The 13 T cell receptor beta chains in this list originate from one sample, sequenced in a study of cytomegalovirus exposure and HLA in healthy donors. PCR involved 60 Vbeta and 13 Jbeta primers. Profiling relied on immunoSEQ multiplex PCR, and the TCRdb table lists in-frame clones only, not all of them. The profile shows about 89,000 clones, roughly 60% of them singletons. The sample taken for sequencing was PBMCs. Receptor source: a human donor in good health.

The CDR3 region has the DNA TGCAGTGCTTACAAAGAGACCCAGTACTTC. Residues: CSAYKETQYF. The chain joins TRBV20-1 to TRBJ2-5; no reliable D call. CDR1 DFQATT and CDR2 SNEGSKA come from the germline V gene (reference sequence). V lost 5 bases, J lost 3 bases, and 4 bases lay in between. The CDR3 is made up of 10 amino acids.

The chain's CDR3 is CASSARQGPTTDTQYF. The CDR3 nucleotides are TGTGCCAGTAGTGCCCGACAGGGTCCGACCACAGATACGCAGTATTTT. This chain uses TRBV19 with TRBJ2-3; 7 nucleotides line up with TRBD1. This CDR3 region has 16 residues. V lost 5 bases to trimming and J lost 2 bases; unmatched junction nucleotides: 10. Germline-derived CDR1 and CDR2 are LNHDA and SQIVND (reference sequence).

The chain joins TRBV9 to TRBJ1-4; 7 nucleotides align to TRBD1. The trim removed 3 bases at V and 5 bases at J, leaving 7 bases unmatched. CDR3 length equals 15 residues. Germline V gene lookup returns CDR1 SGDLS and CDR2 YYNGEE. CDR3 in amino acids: CASSEWDSLNEKLFF. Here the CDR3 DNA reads TGTGCCAGCAGCGAGTGGGACAGCCTGAATGAAAAACTGTTTTTT.

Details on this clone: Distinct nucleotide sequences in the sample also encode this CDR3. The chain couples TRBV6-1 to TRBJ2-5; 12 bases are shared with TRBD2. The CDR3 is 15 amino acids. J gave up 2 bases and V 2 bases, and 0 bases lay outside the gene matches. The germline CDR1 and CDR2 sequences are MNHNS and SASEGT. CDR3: CASSELAGGQETQYF. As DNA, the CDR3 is TGTGCCAGCAGTGAACTAGCGGGGGGGCAAGAGACCCAGTACTTC.

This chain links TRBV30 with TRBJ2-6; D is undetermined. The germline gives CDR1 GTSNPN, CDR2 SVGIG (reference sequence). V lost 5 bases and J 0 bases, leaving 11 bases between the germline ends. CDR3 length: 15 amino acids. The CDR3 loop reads CAWSRLSSGANVLTF. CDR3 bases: TGTGCCTGGTCTAGGCTGAGCTCTGGGGCCAACGTCCTGACTTTC.

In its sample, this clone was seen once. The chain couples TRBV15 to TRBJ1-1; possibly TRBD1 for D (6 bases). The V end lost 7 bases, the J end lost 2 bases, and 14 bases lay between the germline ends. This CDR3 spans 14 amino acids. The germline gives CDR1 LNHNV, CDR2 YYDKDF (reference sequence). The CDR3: CATTYGGLNTEAFF. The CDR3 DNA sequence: TGTGCCACCACCTACGGGGGGCTCAACACTGAAGCTTTCTTT.

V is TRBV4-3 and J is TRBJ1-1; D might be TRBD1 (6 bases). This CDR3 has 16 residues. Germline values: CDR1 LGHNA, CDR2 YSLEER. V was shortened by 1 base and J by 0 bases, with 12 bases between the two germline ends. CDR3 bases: TGCGCCAGCAGCCAAGGGCGACAGGCCTTGAACACTGAAGCTTTCTTT. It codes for CASSQGRQALNTEAFF.

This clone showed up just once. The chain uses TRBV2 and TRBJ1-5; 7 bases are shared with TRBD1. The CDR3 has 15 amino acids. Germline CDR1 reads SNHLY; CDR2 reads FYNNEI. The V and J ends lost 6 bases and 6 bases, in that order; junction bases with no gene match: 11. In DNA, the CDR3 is TGTGCCAGCAGCCCTGGGACAGTCGGAAGTCAGCCCCAGCATTTT. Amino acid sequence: CASSPGTVGSQPQHF. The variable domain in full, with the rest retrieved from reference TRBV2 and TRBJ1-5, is EPEVTQTPSHQVTQMGQEVILRCVPISNHLYFYWYRQILGQKVEFLVSFYNNEISEKSEIFDDQFSVERPDGSNFTLKIRSTKLEDSAMYFCASSPGTVGSQPQHFGDGTRLSIL.

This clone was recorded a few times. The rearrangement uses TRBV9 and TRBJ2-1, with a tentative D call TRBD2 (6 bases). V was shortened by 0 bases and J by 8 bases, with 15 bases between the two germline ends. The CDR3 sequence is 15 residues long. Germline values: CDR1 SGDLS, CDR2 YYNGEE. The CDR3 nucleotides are TGTGCCAGCAGCGTAGCGGGGGAAGGTTCCGATGAGCAGTTCTTC. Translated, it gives CASSVAGEGSDEQFF.

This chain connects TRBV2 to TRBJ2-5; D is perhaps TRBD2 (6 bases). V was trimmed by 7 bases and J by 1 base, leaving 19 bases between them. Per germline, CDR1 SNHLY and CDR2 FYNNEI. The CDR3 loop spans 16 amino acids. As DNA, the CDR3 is TGTGCCAGCACTGACCCCCTAGCGAGAATCCAAGAGACCCAGTACTTC. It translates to CASTDPLARIQETQYF.

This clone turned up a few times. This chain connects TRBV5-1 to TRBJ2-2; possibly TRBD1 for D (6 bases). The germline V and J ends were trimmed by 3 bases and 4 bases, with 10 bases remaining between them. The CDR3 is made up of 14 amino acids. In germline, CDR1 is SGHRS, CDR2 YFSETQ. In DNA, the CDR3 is TGCGCCAGCAGCTCGGACAGTTTCACCGGGGAGCTGTTTTTT. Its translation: CASSSDSFTGELFF.

CDR3 sequence: CASSQSSGGERNSPLHF. The CDR3 region has the DNA TGCGCCAGCAGTCAATCATCGGGGGGCGAGCGTAATTCACCCCTCCACTTT. The V call is TRBV23-1, the J call TRBJ1-6; D is possibly TRBD1 (6 bases). TRBV23-1 belongs to the ORF category, with a function that is uncertain. CDR3 length: 17 residues. V lost 0 bases and J 6 bases, leaving 15 bases between the germline ends.

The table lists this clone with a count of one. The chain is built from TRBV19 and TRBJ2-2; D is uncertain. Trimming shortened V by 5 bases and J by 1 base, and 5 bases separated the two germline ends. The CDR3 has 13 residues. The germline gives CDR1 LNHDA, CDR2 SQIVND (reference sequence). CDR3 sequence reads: CASSRGNTGELFF. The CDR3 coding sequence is TGTGCCAGTAGTCGAGGGAACACCGGGGAGCTGTTTTTT.